This entry lists 20 T cell receptor beta chains sequenced from one sample in a study of identical twins. TCRdb used MiXCR to reprocess the 5' RACE reads, holding one entry per CDR3 protein. The sample records about 890,000 distinct CDR3 sequences, 12% being singletons. This same sample was also taken into another study, of yellow fever vaccine responses in identical twins.

Sequenced sample: PBMCs. All receptors derive from a woman aged 18 to 35 in good health.

This clonotype has only a few counts. Here the CDR3 reads CASRIWGGESDTGELFF. CDR3 bases: TGTGCCAGCAGGATATGGGGGGGAGAAAGCGACACCGGGGAGCTGTTTTTT. The J gene is TRBJ2-2, the V gene TRBV2; 7 bases are a match to TRBD2. Per germline, CDR1 SNHLY and CDR2 FYNNEI. The J segment lost 3 bases and the V segment lost 6 bases, leaving 13 bases of the junction unmatched. CDR3 length: 17 residues.

Many counts were recorded for this clonotype. Written as DNA, the CDR3 is TGCGCCAGCAGCTTGGGACCGGGGATGACCACTGAAGCTTTCTTT. Protein: CASSLGPGMTTEAFF. J is TRBJ1-1 and V is TRBV5-1, with unresolved D. The V gene's germline CDR1 is SGHRS and CDR2 YFSETQ. Trimming pared 0 bases from V and 4 bases from J, leaving 13 bases between. This CDR3 spans 15 amino acids.

This clonotype appeared a few times. The V call is TRBV12-3 or TRBV12-4, the J call TRBJ2-1; 8 bases fit TRBD1. After removal of 3 bases from V and 4 bases from J, the junction contained 20 bases not matched to a gene. The CDR3 spans 20 residues. The CDR3 sequence is CASSLRQGPEGYTLYNEQFF. In nucleotides, the CDR3 is TGTGCCAGCAGTTTGAGACAGGGGCCCGAAGGGTATACCCTTTACAATGAGCAGTTCTTC.

This clonotype was observed a few times. The rearrangement joins TRBV24-1 to TRBJ2-1; tentatively, D is TRBD2 (7 bases). CDR1 is KGHDR and CDR2 is SFDVKD in the germline V gene. V shed 9 bases and J shed 8 bases, with 25 bases lying between them. CDR3 length: 16 amino acids. CDR3 sequence: CATRGAGVSKLDEQFF. Written as DNA, the CDR3 is TGTGCCACCCGGGGGGCGGGAGTTTCCAAACTGGATGAGCAGTTCTTC.

This chain links TRBV7-6 with TRBJ2-7; no clear D. This CDR3 has 16 residues. The V end was cut by 4 bases, the J end by 3 bases, with 19 bases between. Germline CDR1 SGHVS, CDR2 FNYEAQ. CDR3 nucleotides: TGTGCCAGCAGCTATTCGGCGGCCTCAGTTTTCTACGAGCAGTACTTC. This translates into CASSYSAASVFYEQYF.

V gene TRBV7-2 combines with J gene TRBJ2-2; possibly TRBD1 for D (5 bases). Trimming pared 6 bases from V and 1 base from J, leaving 9 bases between. The CDR3 length is 14 residues. Per the germline V gene, CDR1 is SGHTA and CDR2 is FQGNSA. The CDR3 here is CASRNQGNTGELFF. In nucleotides, the CDR3 is TGTGCCAGCAGAAATCAGGGGAACACCGGGGAGCTGTTTTTT.

This clonotype was picked up a small number of times. The chain has TRBV5-5 and TRBJ2-5; D is possibly TRBD2 (6 bases). CDR3 length: 13 amino acids. Germline V gene lookup returns CDR1 SGHKS and CDR2 YYEKEE (reference sequence). V lost 4 bases to trimming and J lost 3 bases, with 10 bases between them. CDR3 protein: CASSHRLEETQYF. CDR3 nucleotides: TGTGCCAGCAGCCACAGACTAGAAGAGACCCAGTACTTC.

There are a few counts of this clonotype. J is TRBJ1-2 and V is TRBV10-3; tentative D call: TRBD1 (5 bases). With 2 bases removed from V and 2 bases from J, the gap between germline ends came to 9 bases. CDR1 is ENHRY, CDR2 SYGVKD, per germline. CDR3 size: 14 residues. DNA of the CDR3: TGTGCCATCAGTGAGGCGACAGAAAACTATGGCTACACCTTC. It encodes CAISEATENYGYTF.

This clonotype appeared a few times. This chain joins TRBV5-1 and TRBJ1-4, with D tentatively TRBD1 (5 bases). The CDR3 totals 16 residues. V lost 4 bases to trimming and J lost 8 bases, with 21 bases between them. Germline loops: CDR1 SGHRS, CDR2 YFSETQ. The CDR3 DNA reads TGCGCCAGCAGCCTTACTCGACAGTATGGGGACGAAAAACTGTTTTTT. Amino acids: CASSLTRQYGDEKLFF.

J is TRBJ2-2 and V is TRBV15, with 7 bases identical to TRBD2. J gave up 0 bases and V 3 bases, and 7 bases lay outside the gene matches. The CDR3 spans 17 residues. Germline V CDR1 and CDR2: LNHNV, YYDKDF (reference sequence). CDR3 nucleotides: TGTGCCACCAGCAGTAAGAGGGCGGGAGCGAACACCGGGGAGCTGTTTTTT. Translating it yields CATSSKRAGANTGELFF.

V is TRBV20-1 and J is TRBJ2-3; 7 positions match TRBD2. The V segment lost 0 bases and the J segment 3 bases; nucleotides outside the gene matches: 3. The CDR3 loop spans 14 amino acids. Germline-derived CDR1 and CDR2 are DFQATT and SNEGSKA (reference sequence). The CDR3: CSAREDGRTDTQYF. CDR3 sequence (DNA): TGCAGTGCTAGAGAGGACGGGAGGACAGATACGCAGTATTTT.

The chain uses TRBV6-6 and TRBJ1-1; D remains unclear. Looked up from germline, CDR1 is MNHNY and CDR2 is SVGAGI (reference sequence). The CDR3 is made up of 13 amino acids. Trimming stripped 5 bases from V and 1 base from J, with 8 bases between. The CDR3 region is CASSSGKNTEAFF. The CDR3 DNA sequence: TGTGCCAGCAGTAGCGGGAAGAACACTGAAGCTTTCTTT.

This chain uses TRBV14 with TRBJ2-5; D not resolved. Germline CDR1 SGHDN, CDR2 FVKESK. Trimming removed 4 bases from V and 7 bases from J, with 10 bases in between. The CDR3 sequence is 12 residues long. Here the CDR3 reads CASSPEWGTQYF. The CDR3 bases are TGTGCCAGCAGCCCAGAATGGGGGACCCAGTACTTC.

This clonotype showed up many times. The chain combines TRBV25-1 with TRBJ2-7; D remains unclear. The germline V and J ends were trimmed by 5 bases and 3 bases, with 11 bases remaining between them. Germline assignment: CDR1 MGHDK and CDR2 SYGVNS. The CDR3 sequence is 13 residues long. CDR3 sequence reads: CASSPYTGYEQYF. DNA for the CDR3: TGTGCCAGCAGTCCCTATACCGGCTACGAGCAGTACTTC.

This clonotype was recorded a few times. The V gene is TRBV5-1, the J gene TRBJ2-5, with 15 bases fitting TRBD2. Germline CDR1 is SGHRS and CDR2 is YFSETQ. The CDR3 covers 17 residues. Trimming cost V 4 bases and J 4 bases; bases outside gene matches: 8. This CDR3 reads CASSPTPGLAGGETQYF. DNA for the CDR3: TGCGCCAGCAGCCCCACTCCGGGACTAGCGGGGGGAGAGACCCAGTACTTC.

There are a few counts of this clonotype. DNA of the CDR3: TGTGCCAGCAGCTCGAGGACTAGCCTCGCGGCGCAGTATTTT. Protein product: CASSSRTSLAAQYF. The chain recombines TRBV7-2 with TRBJ2-3, with TRBD2 matching over 8 bases. Germline values: CDR1 SGHTA, CDR2 FQGNSA. J was trimmed by 10 bases and V by 4 bases; bases with no gene match: 10. The CDR3 length is 14 residues.

This clonotype appeared a few times. The chain employs TRBV5-1 and TRBJ1-1; D is uncertain. CDR1 SGHRS and CDR2 YFSETQ come from the germline V gene. The CDR3 consists of 15 residues. The ends were cut back, 4 bases at V and 1 base at J, with 14 bases in the middle. In DNA, the CDR3 is TGCGCCAGCAGCCCTTGGAACTTTGAGAACACTGAAGCTTTCTTT. Protein: CASSPWNFENTEAFF.

Ten or more counts support this clonotype. This chain joins TRBV12-3 or TRBV12-4 and TRBJ1-5; TRBD1 matches at 9 bases. The CDR3 sequence is 15 residues long. V gave up 2 bases and J gave up 5 bases; unmatched junction bases: 4. CDR3 in DNA: TGTGCCAGCAGTTTAACAGGGGGCCTGGATCAGCCCCAGCATTTT. It yields the protein CASSLTGGLDQPQHF.

This clonotype has ten or more counts. This rearrangement joins TRBV12-3 or TRBV12-4 to TRBJ1-2, with D maybe TRBD1 (5 bases). This CDR3 region has 13 residues. Trimming removed 6 bases from V and 3 bases from J, with 11 bases in between. CDR3 sequence reads: CASSPGTDYGYTF. The DNA for the CDR3 is TGTGCCAGCAGCCCCGGGACCGACTATGGCTACACCTTC.

In its sample, this clonotype was seen a few times. CDR3 in amino acids: CASSLSLASSHNEQFF. The CDR3 coding sequence is TGTGCCAGCAGCTTATCGCTAGCCTCTAGCCACAATGAGCAGTTCTTC. V is TRBV7-7 and J is TRBJ2-1; D is perhaps TRBD2 (5 bases). CDR3 length: 16 residues. The V gene lost 2 bases and the J gene lost 5 bases, with 16 bases spanning the gap. The germline V gene encodes CDR1 SSHAT and CDR2 FNYEAQ (reference sequence).